Below, 8 T cell receptor beta chains from the same sample are listed, as sequenced in a study of cytomegalovirus exposure and HLA in healthy donors. 13 Jbeta primers and 60 Vbeta primers were used for the PCR. Sequenced by immunoSEQ multiplex PCR; TCRdb stores in-frame clones only, minus some. Of around 150,000 clones in the sample, less than 80% were seen once. Input material: PBMCs. The receptors come from a man aged 35 to 55 in good health and CMV-seronegative.

The V and J genes are TRBV7-3 and TRBJ2-1; TRBD2 agrees at 7 bases. The CDR3 loop spans 13 amino acids. Germline assignment: CDR1 SGHTA and CDR2 FQGTGA. V dropped 5 bases and J dropped 6; count of bases not matched to a gene: 4. The DNA for the CDR3 is TGTGCCAGCAGCACCGGGACTACCAATGAGCAGTTCTTC. Translated: CASSTGTTNEQFF.

J is TRBJ1-2 and V is TRBV5-1, with 7 bases lining up with TRBD1. Germline V lookup: CDR1 SGHRS, CDR2 YFSETQ. The CDR3 extends over 15 amino acids. V gave up 1 base and J gave up 3 bases; unmatched junction bases: 6. The chain's CDR3 is CASSLLTGDDYGYTF. The DNA of the CDR3 is TGCGCCAGCAGCTTGCTTACAGGGGATGACTATGGCTACACCTTC.

This chain links TRBV30 with TRBJ1-2; the D is unclear. Germline V lookup: CDR1 GTSNPN, CDR2 SVGIG (reference sequence). The V end lost 0 bases, the J end lost 3 bases, and 5 bases lay between the germline ends. This CDR3 is 12 amino acids long. Here the CDR3 reads CAWSVHHYGYTF. CDR3 in DNA: TGTGCCTGGAGTGTACATCACTATGGCTACACCTTC.

This sequence joins TRBV7-2 and TRBJ2-7; D is ambiguous. Germline values: CDR1 SGHTA, CDR2 FQGNSA. The germline V and J ends were trimmed by 5 bases and 3 bases, with 14 bases remaining between them. The CDR3 extends over 14 amino acids. CDR3 region: CASSLSGFSYEQYF. The DNA for the CDR3 is TGTGCCAGCAGCCTATCTGGTTTTAGCTACGAGCAGTACTTC.

The chain is built from TRBV5-4 and TRBJ2-7, with TRBD1 matching 9 bases. Germline V gene lookup returns CDR1 SGHNT and CDR2 YYREEE (reference sequence). V shed 3 bases and J 7 bases; nucleotides not matched to a gene: 8. This CDR3 comprises 14 residues. CDR3 DNA sequence: TGTGCCAGCAGCTGGGGGACAGGGAAGAGTGAGCAGTACTTC. Protein: CASSWGTGKSEQYF.

The V and J genes are TRBV5-1 and TRBJ2-2; TRBD1 might be the D (5 bases). The CDR3 is 16 residues long. Trimming removed 0 bases from V and 5 bases from J, with 14 bases in between. Germline V gene lookup returns CDR1 SGHRS and CDR2 YFSETQ. The CDR3 coding sequence is TGCGCCAGCAGCTTGGCCATAGGGGTTCGGACCGGGGAGCTGTTTTTT. It is translated as CASSLAIGVRTGELFF.

The gene calls are TRBV7-9 and TRBJ1-6; maybe TRBD1 (6 bases). There are 16 residues in the CDR3. Trimming pared 5 bases from V and 7 bases from J, leaving 18 bases between. Germline CDR1 and CDR2: SEHNR and FQNEAQ (reference sequence). This CDR3 is CASSPAAGAGNSPLHF. Written as DNA, the CDR3 is TGTGCCAGCAGCCCCGCGGCGGGGGCTGGGAATTCACCCCTCCACTTT.

This chain connects TRBV27 to TRBJ1-5; D may be TRBD1 (6 bases). There are 17 residues in the CDR3. Per germline, CDR1 MNHEY and CDR2 SMNVEV (reference sequence). The germline V and J ends were trimmed by 1 base and 4 bases, with 17 bases remaining between them. CDR3 protein: CASSLFGIGGSNQPQHF. The CDR3 coding sequence is TGTGCCAGCAGTTTATTCGGTATAGGGGGTTCAAATCAGCCCCAGCATTTT.